The clone carrying this TCR beta chain has a handful of counts. Its antigen is unidentified. This sample is drawn from a study of vaccination and CD4 T cells after COVID-19. About the study: Comprising six males and four females, the convalescent participants counted two Hispanic individuals among them.

Sequenced with the Oncomine TCR Beta short-read assay was DNA taken from cultured CD4+ T cells. One entry per CDR3 protein results from TCRdb running MiXCR on the PCR reads. This sample has about 11,000 distinct CDR3 sequences, with 44% found just once. Treatment meaning: approximately nine-day PBMC culture with coronavirus spike peptide pools or control peptides (ViraFEST assay). Scientists separated out CD4+ T cells through negative selection following 10 days in culture. V lost 0 bases to trimming and J lost 5 bases, with 5 bases between them. CDR1 is SGHTA, CDR2 FQGNSA, per germline. The CDR3 runs 13 residues.

The sequenced sample consisted of CD4+ T cells from blood, cultured in vitro. The chain couples TRBV7-2 to TRBJ1-5; TRBD1 might be the D (5 bases). The receptor comes from a human donor who had recovered from COVID-19. The CDR3 is CASSLARDQPQHF. The CDR3 coding sequence is TGTGCCAGCAGCTTAGCCAGGGATCAGCCCCAGCATTTT.